This TCR beta chain was captured in a study of cytomegalovirus exposure and HLA in healthy donors. This clone occurred once. The CDR3 totals 13 residues. CDR1 is LGHNA and CDR2 is YSLEER in the germline V gene. PCR used 60 Vbeta primers and 13 Jbeta primers. Using immunoSEQ multiplex PCR, the repertoire was profiled, and TCRdb retains in-frame clones only, with some absent. The profile shows 160,000 or so clones, about two thirds of them singletons. This rearrangement joins TRBV4-3 to TRBJ2-5; D not resolved. The J call may be in error: the DNA end matches TRBJ2-7 better. The receptor was derived from a woman aged 25 to 39 in good health and CMV-seronegative. Sequencing was done on a sample of PBMCs. The CDR3 protein is CASSQGASYEQYF. In DNA, the CDR3 is TGCGCCAGCAGCCAAGGTGCTTCCTACGAGCAGTACTTC.